This T cell receptor (beta chain) was observed in a study of early T cells in non-severe SARS-CoV-2 infection. About the study: Sequencing of unsorted whole blood was done on bulk RNA, leaving chains unpaired. Study findings and constraints: Matching results from VDJdb favored anti-spike CD8 responses, leaving private and CD4 specificities undetected.

The sample holds a few counts of this clonotype. Its specificity is not known. Individual cDNA molecules were tagged with unique molecular identifiers. Each CDR3 protein is one row after TCRdb ran MiXCR on the 5' RACE reads. The sample lists some 66,000 distinct CDR3 sequences, roughly 9% occurring once. Germline V gives CDR1 LGHNA, CDR2 YNFKEQ. This CDR3 is built from 18 residues. Germline trimming cut 0 bases from V and 5 bases from J; bases unmatched to any gene: 11. The chain employs TRBV4-2 and TRBJ2-1, with 9 nucleotides matching TRBD2. The receptor comes from an adult who was a healthcare worker with PCR-confirmed SARS-CoV-2 infection or an uninfected control (not recorded which). Material: whole blood. The CDR3 bases are TGTGCCAGCAGCCAAGAACGAGGGGCTAGCGGGAATCACAATGAGCAGTTCTTC. This sequence encodes CASSQERGASGNHNEQFF.